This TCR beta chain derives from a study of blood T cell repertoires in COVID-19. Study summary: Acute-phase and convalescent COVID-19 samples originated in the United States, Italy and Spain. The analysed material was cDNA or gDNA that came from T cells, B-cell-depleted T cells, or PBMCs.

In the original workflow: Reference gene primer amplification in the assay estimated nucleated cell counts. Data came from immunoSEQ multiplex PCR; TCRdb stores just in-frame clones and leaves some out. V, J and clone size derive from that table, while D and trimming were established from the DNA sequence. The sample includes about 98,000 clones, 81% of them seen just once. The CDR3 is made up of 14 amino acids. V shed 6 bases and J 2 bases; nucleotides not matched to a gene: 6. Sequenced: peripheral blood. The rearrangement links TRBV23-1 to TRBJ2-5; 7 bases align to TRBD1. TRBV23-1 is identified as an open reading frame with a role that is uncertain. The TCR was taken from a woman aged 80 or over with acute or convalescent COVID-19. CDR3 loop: CASSHRDRQETQYF. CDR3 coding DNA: TGCGCCAGCAGCCACCGGGACAGACAAGAGACCCAGTACTTC.